The subject of this entry is one T cell receptor beta chain. Its antigen remains unknown. This sample stems from a study of cytomegalovirus exposure and HLA in healthy donors. In the PCR, 60 Vbeta and 13 Jbeta primers were used. Per the original methods: About 12 million shared chains were among the about 80 million unique TCR beta chains that a later analysis counted. The assay was immunoSEQ multiplex PCR, and TCRdb's table has in-frame clones only and misses some. V and J calls and clone size are given by that table; D and trimming were obtained from the DNA. The data hold about 160,000 clones, with roughly 80% observed a single time. Trimming took off 0 bases at V and 6 bases at J, with 12 bases between the two ends. The CDR3 covers 14 residues. The germline gives CDR1 SGHKS, CDR2 YYEKEE (reference sequence). General study findings and limits: When a later analysis was performed, an Asian-associated ancestry cluster reportedly had fewer N-insertions than the approximately 690-donor mean.

Source material: PBMCs. This chain uses TRBV5-5 with TRBJ1-1; D is unresolved. The source of this sequence is a man aged 35-49 years in good health and CMV-seronegative. CDR3 residues: CASSLGSPGSEAFF. CDR3 nucleotide sequence: TGTGCCAGCAGCTTGGGATCACCGGGGTCTGAAGCTTTCTTT.